The clone carrying this T cell receptor beta chain was seen a few times. Antigen: not known. The data belong to a study of CD8 T cells in ankylosing spondylitis. Study-wide findings and caveats: Among TCR beta sequences, a motif of under ten highly homologous variants appeared characteristic of ankylosing spondylitis blood.

CDR3 length: 12 residues. Deletions cut 5 bases from V and 7 bases from J, with 12 bases between. Germline CDR1 and CDR2: DFQATT and SNEGSKA (reference sequence). Making the TCR beta libraries involved quantitative 5'-RACE with molecular barcodes. One entry per CDR3 protein, called by TCRdb with MiXCR from the 5' RACE reads. The sample gives some 400,000 distinct CDR3 sequences, under 25% of which show up once; 16% is in the top ten. This TCR came from a male donor with ankylosing spondylitis. Material: blood, either unsorted or a sorted T cell fraction (not recorded which). The gene calls are TRBV20-1 and TRBJ2-1, with D unclear. CDR3 amino acids: CSAATKRNEQFF. In DNA form, the CDR3 reads TGCAGTGCTGCCACCAAGAGAAATGAGCAGTTCTTC.